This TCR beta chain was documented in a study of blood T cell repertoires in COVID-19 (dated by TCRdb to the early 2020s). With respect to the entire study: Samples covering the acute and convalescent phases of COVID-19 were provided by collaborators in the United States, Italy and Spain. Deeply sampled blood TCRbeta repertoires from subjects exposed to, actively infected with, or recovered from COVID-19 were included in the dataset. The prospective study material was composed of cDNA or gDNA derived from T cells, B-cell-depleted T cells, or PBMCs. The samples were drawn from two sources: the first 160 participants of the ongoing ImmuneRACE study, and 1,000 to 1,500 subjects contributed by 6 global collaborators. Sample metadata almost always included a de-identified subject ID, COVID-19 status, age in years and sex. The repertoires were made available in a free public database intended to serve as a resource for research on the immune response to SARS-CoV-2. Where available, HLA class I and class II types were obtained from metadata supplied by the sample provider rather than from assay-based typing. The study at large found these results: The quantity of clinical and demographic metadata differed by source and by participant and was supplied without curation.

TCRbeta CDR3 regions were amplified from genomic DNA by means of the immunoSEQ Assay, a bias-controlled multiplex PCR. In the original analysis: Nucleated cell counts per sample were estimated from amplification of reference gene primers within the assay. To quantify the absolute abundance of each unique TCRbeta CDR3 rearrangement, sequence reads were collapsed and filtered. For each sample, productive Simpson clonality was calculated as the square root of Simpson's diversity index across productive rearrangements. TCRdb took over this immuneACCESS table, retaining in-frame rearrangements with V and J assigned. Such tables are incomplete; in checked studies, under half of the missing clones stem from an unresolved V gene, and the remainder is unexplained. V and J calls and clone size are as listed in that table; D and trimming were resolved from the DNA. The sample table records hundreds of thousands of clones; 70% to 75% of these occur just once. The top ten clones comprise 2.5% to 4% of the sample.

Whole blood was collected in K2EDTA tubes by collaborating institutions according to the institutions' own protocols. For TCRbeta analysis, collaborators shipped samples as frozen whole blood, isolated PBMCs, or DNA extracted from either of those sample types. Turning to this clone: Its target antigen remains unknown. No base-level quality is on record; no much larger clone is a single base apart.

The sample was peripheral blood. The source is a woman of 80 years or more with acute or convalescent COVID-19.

The DNA is as follows: TGTGCCAGTAGGGGGTCTCACAGGGAGAACACTGAAGCTTTCTTT. This translates into CASRGSHRENTEAFF. This receptor chain uses TRBV19 and TRBJ1-1, with a tentative D gene TRBD1 over 6 matching bases. V is cut by 6 bases and J by 1 base, and the space between the germline ends is 15 bases. The CDR3 covers 15 residues, taking in both the cysteine and the phenylalanine. The read is trimmed to its CDR3 DNA, 45 bases read in frame from base 1. Looking up the germline V gene (reference sequence) yields CDR1 LNHDA and CDR2 SQIVND.